The 18 T cell receptor beta chains presented below share a single source sample, sequenced in a study of CXCR3-negative and CXCR3-positive naive CD8 T cells (dated by TCRdb to about 2019). The paper as a whole reports these results and caveats: Compared with CXCR3-negative naive cells, CXCR3-positive naive cells had TRB CDR3s with higher hydrophobicity (lower Kidera factor 4), lower energy, and higher strength and volume indices.

What these receptors recognize is not known. This sample was sequenced with a NextSeq 550. The Human TCR Profiling Kit (MiLaboratory) was used to prepare UMI-labeled 5' RACE TRB cDNA libraries. Through TCRdb reprocessing, the reads give one entry per CDR3 protein sequence; DNA is omitted. For this sample, the table gives 49,000 or so distinct CDR3 sequences. Around 0.51% of the sample belongs to the ten largest clones. The sequencing input was naive CXCR3+ CD8+ T cells from blood. What this sample's cell subset or site label stands for: CD45RO-CCR7+CD27+CD95- naive CD8+ T cells expressing CXCR3 (TNR3+). These TCRs come from a human donor in good health. Some clones in this sample may be carry-over from other donors' samples.

J is TRBJ1-1 and V is TRBV29-1. The CDR3 spans 12 residues. Germline V gives CDR1 SQVTM, CDR2 ANQGSEA. The CDR3 spells CSVVQGPAEAFF.

The rearrangement uses TRBV7-2 and TRBJ1-4; the TCRdb D gene call, TRBD1, has no DNA to confirm it. The germline gives CDR1 SGHTA, CDR2 FQGNSA. This CDR3 is built from 16 residues. This CDR3 is CASSPETGGWNEKLFF.

The chain couples TRBV13 to TRBJ1-1; the D call of TRBD1 rests on TCRdb alone, since no DNA is present to check it. CDR3 length equals 17 residues. Germline-derived CDR1 and CDR2 are PRHDT and FYEKMQ (reference sequence). CDR3 sequence: CASSLALIGGVNTEAFF.

This sequence joins TRBV5-6 and TRBJ1-1; TCRdb selects TRBD1, and the lack of DNA leaves this call unchecked. The germline V gene has CDR1 SGHDT and CDR2 YYEEEE. This CDR3 has 13 residues. The CDR3 is CASWGFGNTEAFF.

The chain is built from TRBV18 and TRBJ2-7; TCRdb picks TRBD2, but there is no DNA to check that call. Germline V gives CDR1 KGHSH, CDR2 LQKENI. The CDR3 has 16 amino acids. This CDR3 reads CASSPGLAGSSYEQYF.

The V and J genes are TRBV2 and TRBJ2-7; the TRBD1 assignment by TCRdb is unverifiable without DNA. CDR1 SNHLY and CDR2 FYNNEI come from the germline V gene. This CDR3 is built from 15 residues. This chain's CDR3 is CASRLNRDTSYEQYF.

The chain uses TRBV28 and TRBJ2-7. Germline CDR1 and CDR2: MDHEN and SYDVKM. This CDR3 spans 12 amino acids. The CDR3 loop is CASRGGAYEQYF.

CDR3 region: CASSLRAVYNEQFF. V and J are TRBV27 and TRBJ2-1. Germline V gene sequence: CDR1 MNHEY, CDR2 SMNVEV (reference sequence). This CDR3 spans 14 amino acids.

The chain has TRBV11-2 and TRBJ2-1; the D call of TRBD2 rests on TCRdb alone, since no DNA is present to check it. Germline V gives CDR1 SGHAT, CDR2 FQNNGV. This CDR3 contains 22 residues. CDR3 sequence reads: CASSLGIFASSGPAHSYNEQFF.

This rearrangement joins TRBV28 to TRBJ2-3. This CDR3 has 14 amino acids. The germline V gene encodes CDR1 MDHEN and CDR2 SYDVKM. The chain's CDR3 is CASSSFMSTDTQYF.

The chain couples TRBV6-5 to TRBJ2-2; with no DNA, the TCRdb D assignment of TRBD2 cannot be verified. This CDR3 spans 14 amino acids. The germline V gene has CDR1 MNHEY and CDR2 SVGAGI. CDR3 loop: CASSYSAGGGELFF.

The rearrangement uses TRBV29-1 and TRBJ2-2; with no DNA, the TCRdb D assignment of TRBD2 cannot be verified. This CDR3 contains 15 residues. Looked up from germline, CDR1 is SQVTM and CDR2 is ANQGSEA. The CDR3 is CSALLAGDHTGELFF.

CDR3: CASSLTTVPRETQYF. The chain couples TRBV7-9 to TRBJ2-5. The CDR3 runs 15 residues. Germline CDR1 reads SEHNR; CDR2 reads FQNEAQ (reference sequence). The whole variable domain, filled in from reference TRBV7-9 and TRBJ2-5, reads DTGVSQNPRHKITKRGQNVTFRCDPISEHNRLYWYRQTLGQGPEFLTYFQNEAQLEKSRLLSDRFSAERPKGSFSTLEIQRTEQGDSAMYLCASSLTTVPRETQYFGPGTRLLVL.

This rearrangement joins TRBV7-6 to TRBJ2-3. Per germline, CDR1 SGHVS and CDR2 FNYEAQ. The CDR3 consists of 13 residues. The CDR3 loop reads CASSLAQVDTQYF.

This rearrangement joins TRBV12-3 or TRBV12-4 to TRBJ1-2. The CDR3 consists of 13 residues. CDR3 protein: CASSDPEDYGYTF.

The rearrangement uses TRBV6-4 and TRBJ1-5. CDR1 is MRHNA and CDR2 is SNTAGT in the germline V gene. The CDR3 is 13 amino acids. Here the CDR3 reads CASSVAVNQPQHF.

Its frequency marks this clonotype as medium-sized. The chain is built from TRBV29-1 and TRBJ2-7; with no DNA, the TCRdb D assignment of TRBD1 cannot be verified. Germline V gives CDR1 SQVTM, CDR2 ANQGSEA. This CDR3 has 14 amino acids. The CDR3 sequence: CSVEDRGGNYEQYF.

The chain is built from TRBV20-1 and TRBJ1-2; the TCRdb D gene call, TRBD1, has no DNA to confirm it. CDR3 length equals 14 residues. Germline V gives CDR1 DFQATT, CDR2 SNEGSKA (reference sequence). This CDR3 reads CSARDYLPPFGYTF.